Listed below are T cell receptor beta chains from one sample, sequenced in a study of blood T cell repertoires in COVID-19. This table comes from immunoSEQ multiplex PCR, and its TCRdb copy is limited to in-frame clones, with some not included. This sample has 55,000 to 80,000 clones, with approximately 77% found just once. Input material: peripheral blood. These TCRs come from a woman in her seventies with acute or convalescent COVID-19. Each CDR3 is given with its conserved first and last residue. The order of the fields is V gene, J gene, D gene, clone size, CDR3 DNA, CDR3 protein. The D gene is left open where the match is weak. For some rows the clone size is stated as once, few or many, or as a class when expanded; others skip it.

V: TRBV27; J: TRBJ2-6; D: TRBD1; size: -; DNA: TGTGCCAGCAGTTCGCCGGGACAGGGTTGGTCTGGGGCCAACGTCCTGACTTTC; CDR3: CASSSPGQGWSGANVLTF
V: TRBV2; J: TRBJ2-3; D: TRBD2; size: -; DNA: TGTGCCAGCAGCGGGGGACTAGCGGTAACAGATACGCAGTATTTT; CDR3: CASSGGLAVTDTQYF
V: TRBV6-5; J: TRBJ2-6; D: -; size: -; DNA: TGTGCCAGCAGTTACCGAGTCCCCGGGGCCAACGTCCTGACTTTC; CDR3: CASSYRVPGANVLTF
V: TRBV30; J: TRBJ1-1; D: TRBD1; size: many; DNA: TGTGCCTGGGCCGGGACAGCCTTCTTCTTGAACACTGAAGCTTTCTTT; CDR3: CAWAGTAFFLNTEAFF
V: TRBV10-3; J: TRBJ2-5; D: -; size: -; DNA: TGTGCCATCAGTGAGTCGAGCGAGACCCAGTACTTC; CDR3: CAISESSETQYF
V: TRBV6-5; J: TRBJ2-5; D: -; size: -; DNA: TGTGCCAGCCACGTGGGGGCCTCGGGGGAGACCCAGTACTTC; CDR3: CASHVGASGETQYF
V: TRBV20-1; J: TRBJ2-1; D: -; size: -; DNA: TGCAGTGCCCAATACAGGAATGAGCAGTTCTTC; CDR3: CSAQYRNEQFF
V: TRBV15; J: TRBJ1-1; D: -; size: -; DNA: TGTGCCACCAGCAGAACAGGAAACACTGAAGCTTTCTTT; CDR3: CATSRTGNTEAFF
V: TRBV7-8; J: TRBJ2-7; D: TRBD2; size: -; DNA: TGTGCCAGCAGCCCGGGACTAGCGGTAGATGAGCAGTACTTC; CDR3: CASSPGLAVDEQYF
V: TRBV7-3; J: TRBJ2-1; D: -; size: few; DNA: TGTGCCAGCAGCCTCGTTGGGCTGGGAGATAGGAATGAGCAGTTCTTC; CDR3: CASSLVGLGDRNEQFF
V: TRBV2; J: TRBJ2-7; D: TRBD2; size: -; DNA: TGTGCCAGCAGTCGAAGGACTAGCGGGAGCGACGAGCAGTACTTC; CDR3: CASSRRTSGSDEQYF
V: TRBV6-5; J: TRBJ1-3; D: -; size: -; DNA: TGTGCCAGCAGTCGGGGGGCTGGAAACACCATATATTTT; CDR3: CASSRGAGNTIYF
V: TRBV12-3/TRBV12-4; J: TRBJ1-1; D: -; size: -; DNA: TGTGCCAGCAGTTCGGGGGGTTACACTGAAGCTTTCTTT; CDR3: CASSSGGYTEAFF
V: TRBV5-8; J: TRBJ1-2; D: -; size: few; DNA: TGTGCCAGCAGCTTGAATTTCTGGGCTGGATTGAACTATGGCTACACCTTC; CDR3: CASSLNFWAGLNYGYTF
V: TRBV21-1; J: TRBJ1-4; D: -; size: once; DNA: TGTGCCAGCAGCAAAGGACAGGGGAGATTTAATATAGAAAAACTGTTTTTT; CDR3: CASSKGQGRFNIEKLFF
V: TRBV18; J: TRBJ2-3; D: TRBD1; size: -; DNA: TGTGCCAGCTCGGCCGACAGGGTTGATACGCAGTATTTT; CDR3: CASSADRVDTQYF
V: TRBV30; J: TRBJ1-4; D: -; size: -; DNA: TGTGCCTGGAGTGTACGGGTAGGCGAAAAACTGTTTTTT; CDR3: CAWSVRVGEKLFF
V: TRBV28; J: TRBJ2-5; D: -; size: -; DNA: TGTGCCAGCAGTTTGATGGGCCAGGAGACCCAGTACTTC; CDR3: CASSLMGQETQYF
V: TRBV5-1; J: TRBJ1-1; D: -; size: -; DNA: TGCGCCAGCAGCCAAAATCAGGGATCCCCTGAAGCTTTCTTT; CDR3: CASSQNQGSPEAFF
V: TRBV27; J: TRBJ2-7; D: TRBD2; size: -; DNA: TGTGCCAGCAGACCCTCGGCGGGAGCCTACGAGCAGTACTTC; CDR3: CASRPSAGAYEQYF
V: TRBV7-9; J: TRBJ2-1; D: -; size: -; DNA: TGTGCCAGCAGCCCTGGATGGGGCGGCTCCTACAATGAGCAGTTCTTC; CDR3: CASSPGWGGSYNEQFF
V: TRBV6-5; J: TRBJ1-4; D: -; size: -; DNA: TGTGCCAGCAGGGAGGTAGGAGCAGGGGATGAAAAACTGTTTTTT; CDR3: CASREVGAGDEKLFF
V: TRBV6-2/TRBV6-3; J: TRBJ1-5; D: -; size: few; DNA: TGTGCCAGCAGTCCGATTTTCGGGCAGCCCCAGCATTTT; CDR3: CASSPIFGQPQHF
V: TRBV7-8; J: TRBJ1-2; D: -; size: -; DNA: TGTGCCAGCAGCCCCACCGGGGGTAACTATGGCTACACCTTC; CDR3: CASSPTGGNYGYTF
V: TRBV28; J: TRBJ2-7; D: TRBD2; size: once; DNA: TGTGCCAGCAGTTCCGGCCTTAGTAGCGGGAAATCCTACGAGCAGTACTTC; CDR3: CASSSGLSSGKSYEQYF
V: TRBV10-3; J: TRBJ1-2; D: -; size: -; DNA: TGTGCCATCAGTGACCCCGCTAGGGAGGGCTACACCTTC; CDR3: CAISDPAREGYTF
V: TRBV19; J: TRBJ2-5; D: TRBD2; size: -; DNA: TGTGCCAGTAGTAAAACATGGACTAGCGGAGGGGAGACCCAGTACTTC; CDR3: CASSKTWTSGGETQYF
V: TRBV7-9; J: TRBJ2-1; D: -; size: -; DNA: TGTGCCAGCAGCCAACTCACCTACAATGAGCAGTTCTTC; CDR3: CASSQLTYNEQFF
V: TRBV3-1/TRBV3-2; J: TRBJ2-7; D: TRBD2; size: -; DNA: TGTGCCAGCAGCCAAGATCTACTAGCGGGAGTATACTTC; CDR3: CASSQDLLAGVYF